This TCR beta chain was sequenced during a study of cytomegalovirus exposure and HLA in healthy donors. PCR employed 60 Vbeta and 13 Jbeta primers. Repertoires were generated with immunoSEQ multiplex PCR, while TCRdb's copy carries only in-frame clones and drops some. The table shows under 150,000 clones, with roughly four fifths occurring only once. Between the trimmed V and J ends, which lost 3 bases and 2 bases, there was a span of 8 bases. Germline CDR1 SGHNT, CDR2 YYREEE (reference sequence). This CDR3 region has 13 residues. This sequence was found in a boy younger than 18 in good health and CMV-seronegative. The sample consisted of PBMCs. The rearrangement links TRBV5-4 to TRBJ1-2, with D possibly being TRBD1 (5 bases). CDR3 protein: CASSSGGNYGYTF. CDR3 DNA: TGTGCCAGCAGCTCCGGGGGGAACTATGGCTACACCTTC. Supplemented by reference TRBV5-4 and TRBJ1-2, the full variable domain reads ETGVTQSPTHLIKTRGQQVTLRCSSQSGHNTVSWYQQALGQGPQFIFQYYREEENGRGNFPPRFSGLQFPNYSSELNVNALELDDSALYLCASSSGGNYGYTFGSGTRLTVV.